The 24 T cell receptor beta chains below all came from one sample that was sequenced in a study of OX40 agonist ivuxolimab in advanced cancers. Sequencing was performed with immunoSEQ multiplex PCR; in TCRdb, only in-frame clones are kept and a portion is missing. The sample has about 75,000 clones, about nine tenths seen once. Here the sequenced sample was CD4+ or CD8+ T cells sorted from blood, taken in a trial of the OX40 agonist ivuxolimab. All receptors derive from an adult with an advanced solid tumor such as melanoma, head and neck, liver or kidney cancer.

The chain employs TRBV14 and TRBJ2-5; TRBD2 matches 10 bases. V lost 4 bases and J lost 5; bases outside the gene matches: 4. Germline CDR1 is SGHDN and CDR2 is FVKESK. This CDR3 comprises 14 residues. CDR3 in amino acids: CASSLAGGWETQYF. The CDR3, as DNA: TGTGCCAGCAGCCTAGCGGGGGGCTGGGAGACCCAGTACTTC.

The gene calls are TRBV29-1 and TRBJ1-1; no clear D. The CDR3 totals 14 residues. Germline V gene lookup returns CDR1 SQVTM and CDR2 ANQGSEA. V gave up 3 bases and J gave up 4 bases, with 15 bases separating them. CDR3 bases: TGCAGCGTTGAGAGTAGGGAATTGGCCACTGAAGCTTTCTTT. This sequence encodes CSVESRELATEAFF.

The chain is built from TRBV7-9 and TRBJ2-1, with a possible D match to TRBD2 (5 bases). The CDR3 covers 16 residues. The germline V gene has CDR1 SEHNR and CDR2 FQNEAQ (reference sequence). Trimming took 4 bases from V and 12 from J, leaving 25 bases between them. The CDR3 DNA is TGTGCCAGCAGCTCTTTAAGTCTGGACCTTTTTGGAGGGCAGTTCTTC. It yields the protein CASSSLSLDLFGGQFF.

This chain joins TRBV6-7 and TRBJ1-5; D call uncertain. TRBV6-7 is an ORF for which the function is uncertain. The CDR3 loop spans 17 amino acids. Trimming took off 8 bases at V and 3 bases at J, with 23 bases between the two ends. CDR3 nucleotides: TGTGCCAGCCACTCAAGTACAGCCCAAATCTACAATCAGCCCCAGCATTTT. Translation gives CASHSSTAQIYNQPQHF.

The chain has TRBV5-1 and TRBJ2-1; no clear D. Germline CDR1 SGHRS, CDR2 YFSETQ. The V and J ends lost 0 bases and 7 bases respectively, with 20 bases between them. The CDR3 sequence is 17 residues long. This chain's CDR3 is CASSLDALGQRSNEQFF. The CDR3 DNA reads as TGCGCCAGCAGCTTGGATGCCCTCGGGCAAAGGTCGAATGAGCAGTTCTTC.

This clone was observed a handful of times. The chain is built from TRBV7-9 and TRBJ1-1, with D unclear. V gave up 1 base and J gave up 1 base, with 7 bases separating them. This CDR3 contains 14 residues. The germline gives CDR1 SEHNR, CDR2 FQNEAQ (reference sequence). The CDR3 nucleotides read TGTGCCAGCAGCTTAGGTAAGGGGAACACTGAAGCTTTCTTT. Its protein product is CASSLGKGNTEAFF.

The V call is TRBV5-8, the J call TRBJ1-2; TRBD1 matches at 7 bases. V dropped 3 bases and J dropped 0; count of bases not matched to a gene: 8. The CDR3 loop spans 16 amino acids. CDR1 and CDR2 from the germline V gene are SGHTS and YDEGEE. CDR3: CASSWGQRSPNYGYTF. In nucleotides, the CDR3 is TGTGCCAGCAGCTGGGGACAGCGGAGCCCTAACTATGGCTACACCTTC.

The chain recombines TRBV28 with TRBJ2-2; 10 nucleotides line up with TRBD1. Germline trimming cut 5 bases from V and 8 bases from J; bases unmatched to any gene: 17. From germline, CDR1 is MDHEN and CDR2 SYDVKM. The CDR3 has 18 amino acids. CDR3 sequence (DNA): TGTGCCAGCAGTCTTCAGAATCGAGGGGGACAGGGGAATGGGGAGCTGTTTTTT. Protein sequence: CASSLQNRGGQGNGELFF. The variable domain in full, with the rest retrieved from reference TRBV28 and TRBJ2-2, is DVKVTQSSRYLVKRTGEKVFLECVQDMDHENMFWYRQDPGLGLRLIYFSYDVKMKEKGDIPEGYSVSREKKERFSLILESASTNQTSMYLCASSLQNRGGQGNGELFFGEGSRLTVL.

The J gene is TRBJ1-1, the V gene TRBV7-5. TRBV7-5 is flagged as a pseudogene. This CDR3 comprises 13 residues. CDR3 nucleotides: TGTGCCAGCAGCTTTAGTTCGAACACTGAAGCTTTCTTT. Translating gives CASSFSSNTEAFF.

The gene calls are TRBV5-1 and TRBJ2-7; D possibly matches TRBD1 or TRBD2 (5 bases each). Between the trimmed V and J ends, which lost 0 bases and 4 bases, there was a span of 14 bases. Per the germline V gene, CDR1 is SGHRS and CDR2 is YFSETQ. The CDR3 totals 15 residues. The CDR3 reads CASSLGGGGWYEQYF. CDR3 DNA sequence: TGCGCCAGCAGCTTGGGCGGTGGGGGTTGGTACGAGCAGTACTTC. Supplemented by reference TRBV5-1 and TRBJ2-7, the full variable domain reads KAGVTQTPRYLIKTRGQQVTLSCSPISGHRSVSWYQQTPGQGLQFLFEYFSETQRNKGNFPGRFSGRQFSNSRSEMNVSTLELGDSALYLCASSLGGGGWYEQYFGPGTRLTVT.

J is TRBJ1-5 and V is TRBV19; no definite D call. CDR3 length equals 13 residues. From germline, CDR1 is LNHDA and CDR2 SQIVND (reference sequence). V was clipped by 5 bases and J by 11 bases, with 16 bases between them. The CDR3 DNA sequence: TGTGCCAGTAGTTTCGACACCACCGGAGCCCAGCATTTT. Protein sequence: CASSFDTTGAQHF.

The chain couples TRBV6-5 to TRBJ1-1; the D is unclear. The CDR3 runs 14 residues. Germline V gene sequence: CDR1 MNHEY, CDR2 SVGAGI. Trimming pared 2 bases from V and 1 base from J, leaving 8 bases between. DNA for the CDR3: TGTGCCAGCAGTTACCGGCTTCAGAACACTGAAGCTTTCTTT. This sequence encodes CASSYRLQNTEAFF.

The V and J genes are TRBV9 and TRBJ1-6; perhaps TRBD1 as D (5 bases). Germline CDR1 SGDLS, CDR2 YYNGEE. The V and J ends lost 5 bases and 5 bases respectively, with 8 bases between them. This CDR3 region has 13 residues. The CDR3 here is CASRGTDNSPLHF. For the CDR3, the DNA is TGTGCCAGCAGGGGGACGGATAATTCACCCCTCCACTTT.

This clone has a handful of counts. The chain has TRBV7-9 and TRBJ1-5, with no clear D. The V end was cut by 2 bases, the J end by 5 bases, with 10 bases between. CDR1 and CDR2 (germline): SEHNR, FQNEAQ (reference sequence). CDR3 length: 14 residues. CDR3 coding DNA: TGTGCCAGCAGCTTATCAAGGATCGATCAGCCCCAGCATTTT. It specifies CASSLSRIDQPQHF.

The chain has TRBV23-1 and TRBJ1-2; D is possibly TRBD1 (6 bases). TRBV23-1 is an ORF for which the function is uncertain. The CDR3 runs 15 residues. The germline V and J ends were trimmed by 3 bases and 2 bases, with 13 bases remaining between them. The chain's CDR3 is CASSHPDRQNYGYTF. In DNA form, the CDR3 reads TGCGCCAGCAGTCATCCGGACAGACAGAACTATGGCTACACCTTC.

The chain links TRBV7-2 to TRBJ1-2; D possibly corresponds to TRBD1 (5 bases). CDR3 length equals 13 residues. Germline CDR1 and CDR2: SGHTA and FQGNSA. V dropped 5 bases and J dropped 2 bases, with 9 bases sitting between them. DNA of the CDR3: TGTGCCAGCAGCCCAGCAGGGAACTATGGCTACACCTTC. It is translated as CASSPAGNYGYTF.

V gene TRBV4-3 combines with J gene TRBJ1-6, with 7 positions matching TRBD1. Trimming at V came to 0 bases and at J to 9 bases, leaving 5 bases not matched to a gene. This CDR3 is 15 amino acids long. Germline V gives CDR1 LGHNA, CDR2 YSLEER. CDR3 nucleotide sequence: TGCGCCAGCAGCCAAGAAGGACAGGCGGGTTCACCCCTCCACTTT. It is translated as CASSQEGQAGSPLHF.

As DNA, the CDR3 is TGTGCCAGCATCACATCTTCCGGGGAGCTGTTTTTT. Its translation is CASITSSGELFF. J is TRBJ2-2 and V is TRBV6-5; D is uncertain. CDR1 is MNHEY, CDR2 SVGAGI, per germline. V was clipped by 7 bases and J by 6 bases, with 9 bases between them. CDR3 length: 12 amino acids.

The chain employs TRBV7-2 and TRBJ2-1; TRBD1 agrees at 9 bases. J lost 5 bases, V lost 3 bases, and 5 bases had no gene match. The CDR3 is 15 residues long. The germline V gene has CDR1 SGHTA and CDR2 FQGNSA. The CDR3 bases are TGTGCCAGCAGCTTCGGGACAGGGCTAAACAATGAGCAGTTCTTC. Translated: CASSFGTGLNNEQFF.

The rearrangement uses TRBV5-4 and TRBJ2-1, with 9 positions matching TRBD2. This CDR3 comprises 16 residues. V lost 2 bases and J lost 6; bases outside the gene matches: 9. Germline V gene lookup returns CDR1 SGHNT and CDR2 YYREEE (reference sequence). As DNA, the CDR3 is TGTGCCAGCAGCTTAAGCGCTAGCGGGGATTTCAATGAGCAGTTCTTC. Translation: CASSLSASGDFNEQFF.

The chain employs TRBV5-6 and TRBJ1-5; a possible D gene is TRBD1 (5 bases). The CDR3 runs 13 residues. Germline CDR1 reads SGHDT; CDR2 reads YYEEEE. V was shortened by 5 bases and J by 2 bases, with 8 bases between the two germline ends. CDR3 in DNA: TGTGCCAGCAGTCAGGGACGCAATCAGCCCCAGCATTTT. Protein product: CASSQGRNQPQHF. The full variable domain, in which reference TRBV5-6 and TRBJ1-5 provide the parts outside the CDR3, is DAGVTQSPTHLIKTRGQQVTLRCSPKSGHDTVSWYQQALGQGPQFIFQYYEEEERQRGNFPDRFSGHQFPNYSSELNVNALLLGDSALYLCASSQGRNQPQHFGDGTRLSIL.

This chain links TRBV6-1 with TRBJ1-5; D is undetermined. This CDR3 contains 16 residues. Between the trimmed V and J ends, which lost 0 bases and 1 base, there was a span of 10 bases. Germline assignment: CDR1 MNHNS and CDR2 SASEGT. As DNA, the CDR3 is TGTGCCAGCAGTGAAGCCCCACGCAGGAGCAATCAGCCCCAGCATTTT. Translated: CASSEAPRRSNQPQHF.

The gene calls are TRBV6-1 and TRBJ2-1; D is uncertain. The CDR3 runs to 15 residues. Germline V gene lookup returns CDR1 MNHNS and CDR2 SASEGT. Between the trimmed V and J ends, which lost 1 base and 6 bases, there was a span of 13 bases. As DNA, the CDR3 is TGTGCCAGCAGTGAAGAGGGTTATCGCTCCAATGAGCAGTTCTTC. This sequence encodes CASSEEGYRSNEQFF.

The V gene is TRBV27, the J gene TRBJ2-1; TRBD1 agrees at 8 bases. Germline V gives CDR1 MNHEY, CDR2 SMNVEV (reference sequence). This CDR3 comprises 15 residues. The junction had 5 bases not matched to a gene; V was cut back by 4 bases and J by 3 bases. The CDR3 DNA sequence: TGTGCCAGCAGTTCTTCAGGGGGCCGCTACAATGAGCAGTTCTTC. It codes for CASSSSGGRYNEQFF.